This T cell receptor (beta chain) was profiled in a study of regulatory T cells in long-lasting Graves disease. The time point: persistent/refractory GD, antithyroid drugs over 5 years with positive TRAb. From PBMCs, RNA was extracted and then used to make the TCR library. This clonotype was seen at least ten times. According to the study, TCR beta libraries were built with iRepertoire HTBI primers and CDR3-region Arm-PCR. TCRdb analysed the multiplex PCR reads with MiXCR anew, one entry per CDR3 protein. The table shows 350,000 to 500,000 distinct CDR3 sequences, with under 25% occurring only once. This CDR3 comprises 14 residues. V shed 4 bases and J shed 0 bases, with 6 bases lying between them.

Sequenced here: peripheral blood mononuclear cells (PBMCs), sampled when the disease was refractory, from a patient treated with antithyroid drugs. The chain uses TRBV12-3 or TRBV12-4 and TRBJ2-2; no firm D call. This sequence originates from a female donor with Graves disease. CDR3 residues: CASSYGPNTGELFF. CDR3 in DNA: TGTGCCAGCAGTTACGGCCCGAACACCGGGGAGCTGTTTTTT.